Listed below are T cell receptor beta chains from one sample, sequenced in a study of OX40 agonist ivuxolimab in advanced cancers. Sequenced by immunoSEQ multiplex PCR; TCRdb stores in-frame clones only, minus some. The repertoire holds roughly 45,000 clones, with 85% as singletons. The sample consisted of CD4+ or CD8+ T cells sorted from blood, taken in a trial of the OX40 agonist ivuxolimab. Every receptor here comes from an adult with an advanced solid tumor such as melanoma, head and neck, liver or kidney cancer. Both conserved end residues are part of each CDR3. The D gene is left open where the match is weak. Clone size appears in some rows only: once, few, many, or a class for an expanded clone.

CASTHVAGAYNEQFF	TGTGCCAGTACTCACGTGGCGGGGGCCTACAATGAGCAGTTCTTC	TRBD2	many	TRBV19	TRBJ2-1
CASSSPEDSHNEQFF	TGTGCCAGCAGTTCTCCGGAGGACAGCCACAATGAGCAGTTCTTC	-	-	TRBV7-8	TRBJ2-1
CASSQDKQGQYGYTF	TGTGCCAGCAGCCAAGATAAACAGGGACAATATGGCTACACCTTC	-	-	TRBV4-2	TRBJ1-2
CASRVGQGNSPLHF	TGTGCCAGCAGGGTTGGACAGGGAAATTCACCCCTCCACTTT	TRBD1	few	TRBV2	TRBJ1-6
CASSGQLFDTIYF	TGTGCCAGCAGCGGACAGTTGTTTGACACCATATATTTT	-	-	TRBV7-2	TRBJ1-3
CASQVATGELFF	TGTGCCAGCCAAGTGGCCACCGGGGAGCTGTTTTTT	-	-	TRBV7-6	TRBJ2-2
CATGLVGRNEQFF	TGTGCCACGGGACTAGTTGGTCGTAATGAGCAGTTCTTC	TRBD2	few	TRBV15	TRBJ2-1
CASSLGPGMAEQYF	TGTGCCAGCAGTTTAGGCCCTGGAATGGCCGAGCAGTACTTC	-	-	TRBV27	TRBJ2-7
CASSQGTGTYEQYF	TGCGCCAGCAGCCAAGGAACAGGGACCTACGAGCAGTACTTC	-	-	TRBV4-3	TRBJ2-7
CAVLTATGELFF	TGTGCCGTGTTGACTGCAACCGGGGAGCTGTTTTTT	-	-	TRBV19	TRBJ2-2
CASSHPLGRGEETQYF	TGTGCCAGCAGCCACCCATTGGGCAGGGGGGAGGAGACCCAGTACTTC	-	-	TRBV7-9	TRBJ2-5
CAWSVMGIGEQYF	TGTGCCTGGAGTGTAATGGGAATCGGGGAGCAGTACTTC	-	once	TRBV30	TRBJ2-7
CASSLVQENTEAFF	TGTGCCAGCAGCTTGGTTCAGGAGAACACTGAAGCTTTCTTT	-	-	TRBV5-6	TRBJ1-1
CASSPKAGGYQETQYF	TGTGCCAGCAGCCCTAAAGCGGGGGGGTACCAAGAGACCCAGTACTTC	TRBD2	-	TRBV7-9	TRBJ2-5
CAIRTGLAGTSYEQYF	TGTGCCATCAGGACTGGACTAGCGGGGACCAGCTACGAGCAGTACTTC	TRBD2	-	TRBV10-3	TRBJ2-7
CASSYPGRGNEKLFF	TGTGCCAGCAGTTATCCCGGGAGGGGGAATGAAAAACTGTTTTTT	-	-	TRBV6-5	TRBJ1-4
CASSSGTGSSYNEQFF	TGCGCCAGCAGCTCCGGGACAGGGAGCTCCTACAATGAGCAGTTCTTC	TRBD1	-	TRBV5-1	TRBJ2-1
CASSQGRTDEKLFF	TGCGCCAGCAGCCAAGGGAGGACAGATGAAAAACTGTTTTTT	-	-	TRBV4-1	TRBJ1-4
CASSQVVAGDEYF	TGCGCCAGCAGCCAAGTGGTAGCGGGGGATGAGTACTTC	TRBD2	-	TRBV4-1	TRBJ2-7
CASRIGQGGNEQYF	TGTGCCAGCAGAATAGGACAGGGGGGAAACGAGCAGTACTTC	TRBD1	-	TRBV6-5	TRBJ2-7
CASSIVGGNEQFF	TGTGCCAGCAGTATAGTCGGGGGCAATGAGCAGTTCTTC	-	-	TRBV6-6	TRBJ2-1
CASSSGTADGYTF	TGTGCCAGCAGCTCCGGGACAGCGGATGGCTACACCTTC	TRBD1	-	TRBV7-3	TRBJ1-2
CASSFTSGGARDEQFF	TGTGCCAGCAGCTTTACTAGCGGGGGGGCCAGAGATGAGCAGTTCTTC	TRBD2	-	TRBV5-6	TRBJ2-1
CASSQEPGGSYGYTF	TGCGCCAGCAGCCAAGAACCAGGGGGCTCCTATGGCTACACCTTC	TRBD1	once	TRBV4-3	TRBJ1-2
CASSPGSGANVLTF	TGCGCCAGCAGCCCAGGCTCTGGGGCCAACGTCCTGACTTTC	-	-	TRBV5-1	TRBJ2-6
CASSLADRSTDTQYF	TGTGCCAGCAGCTTAGCGGACAGGTCCACAGATACGCAGTATTTT	TRBD1	-	TRBV7-8	TRBJ2-3
CASSLGGGARTQYF	TGTGCCAGCAGCTTGGGCGGGGGCGCACGGACGCAGTATTTT	-	-	TRBV11-2	TRBJ2-3
CASSLSGGYQETQYF	TGTGCCAGCAGCCTCTCCGGGGGGTACCAAGAGACCCAGTACTTC	TRBD2	-	TRBV7-3	TRBJ2-5
CASSGSMNTEAFF	TGCGCCAGTTCAGGTTCCATGAACACTGAAGCTTTCTTT	-	-	TRBV4-3	TRBJ1-1
CASSLYGSGRGYNEQFF	TGTGCCAGCAGCTTGTACGGGTCGGGGCGGGGATACAATGAGCAGTTCTTC	-	-	TRBV11-2	TRBJ2-1
CASSEMSSYNEQFF	TGTGCCAGCAGCGAAATGAGTTCCTACAATGAGCAGTTCTTC	-	-	TRBV5-4	TRBJ2-1
CASSSSGTSTDTQYF	TGTGCCAGCAGTAGTAGCGGGACTAGCACAGATACGCAGTATTTT	TRBD2	-	TRBV28	TRBJ2-3
CASSGGQDGYGYTF	TGCGCCAGCAGCGGGGGACAGGACGGCTATGGCTACACCTTC	TRBD1	few	TRBV5-1	TRBJ1-2
CASSLAPGTGSPGELFF	TGTGCCAGCAGCTTAGCCCCGGGAACAGGGTCCCCCGGGGAGCTGTTTTTT	-	-	TRBV11-2	TRBJ2-2
CASSLRSYEQYF	TGTGCCAGCAGCTTACGCTCCTACGAGCAGTACTTC	-	-	TRBV7-9	TRBJ2-7
CASSVGQGDLENEQFF	TGTGCCAGCAGCGTAGGGCAGGGTGATCTCGAAAATGAGCAGTTCTTC	-	-	TRBV9	TRBJ2-1
CASSFPGNQEQYF	TGTGCCAGCAGCTTCCCAGGAAATCAGGAGCAGTACTTC	-	-	TRBV11-1	TRBJ2-7
CASSPIAGESTDTQYF	TGTGCCAGCAGCCCTATCGCGGGGGAAAGCACAGATACGCAGTATTTT	TRBD2	-	TRBV9	TRBJ2-3
CASSLVGGGYGYTF	TGTGCCAGCAGCTTAGTCGGGGGCGGCTATGGCTACACCTTC	-	once	TRBV7-9	TRBJ1-2
CASNIPGGAQYF	TGTGCCAGTAATATCCCGGGGGGCGCGCAGTATTTT	-	-	TRBV19	TRBJ2-3
CASSALDATDTQYF	TGTGCCAGCAGCGCCCTAGATGCCACAGATACGCAGTATTTT	-	-	TRBV9	TRBJ2-3
CSAGSGESEKLFF	TGCAGCGCCGGCTCGGGGGAAAGTGAAAAACTGTTTTTT	-	once	TRBV29-1	TRBJ1-4
CSVATGTGAYEQYF	TGCAGCGTTGCAACCGGGACAGGGGCCTACGAGCAGTACTTC	TRBD1	-	TRBV29-1	TRBJ2-7
CASSHPSTGLSTDTQYF	TGCGCCAGCAGCCATCCTTCGACAGGACTTAGCACAGATACGCAGTATTTT	-	-	TRBV4-3	TRBJ2-3
CASKRDREKGYTF	TGTGCCAGTAAAAGGGACAGGGAAAAGGGCTACACCTTC	TRBD1	-	TRBV19	TRBJ1-2
CASSTPGQIPYNSPLHF	TGTGCCAGCAGCACTCCCGGACAGATCCCCTATAATTCACCCCTCCACTTT	-	-	TRBV21-1	TRBJ1-6
CASSTIGGFTDTQYF	TGTGCCAGCAGCACTATAGGGGGGTTTACAGATACGCAGTATTTT	-	few	TRBV7-8	TRBJ2-3
CASSLGGLYVEQYF	TGTGCCAGCAGCTTAGGGGGGCTATACGTCGAGCAGTACTTC	-	-	TRBV7-6	TRBJ2-7
CSVGRTARYGYTF	TGCAGCGTTGGGAGGACAGCTAGGTATGGCTACACCTTC	-	-	TRBV29-1	TRBJ1-2